These T cell receptor beta chains were read from a single sample in a study of cytomegalovirus exposure and HLA in healthy donors. Libraries were prepared by immunoSEQ multiplex PCR; TCRdb keeps only in-frame clonotypes and omits some of them. The table records around 94,000 clones, about 74% of them present only once. Sequencing used PBMCs. The receptors were gathered from a male donor in good health and CMV-seropositive. The CDR3 runs from the conserved cysteine through the conserved F or W. Each record gives: J gene, clone size, D gene, V gene, CDR3 protein, CDR3 DNA. A D gene is named only where the DNA matches it firmly. Only some rows state a clone size, as once, few, many or a class for expanded clones.

J gene: TRBJ2-3
clone size: .
D gene: TRBD1
V gene: TRBV18
CDR3 protein: CASSPSQQGTDTQYF
CDR3 DNA: TGTGCCAGCTCACCCTCCCAACAGGGGACAGATACGCAGTATTTT

J gene: TRBJ2-7
clone size: .
D gene: .
V gene: TRBV28
CDR3 protein: CASEAPAGSVYEQYF
CDR3 DNA: TGTGCCAGCGAAGCTCCGGCGGGGTCGGTCTACGAGCAGTACTTC

J gene: TRBJ1-5
clone size: .
D gene: .
V gene: TRBV19
CDR3 protein: CASSAPSRGVGQPQHF
CDR3 DNA: TGTGCCAGTAGTGCCCCGAGCAGGGGTGTGGGTCAGCCCCAGCATTTT

J gene: TRBJ2-1
clone size: .
D gene: TRBD2
V gene: TRBV11-3
CDR3 protein: CASSEARDYLNNEQFF
CDR3 DNA: TGTGCCAGCAGTGAGGCCCGGGACTATCTCAACAATGAGCAGTTCTTC

J gene: TRBJ2-5
clone size: .
D gene: .
V gene: TRBV5-1
CDR3 protein: CASSSHTPREETQYF
CDR3 DNA: TGCGCCAGCAGCTCCCATACCCCCAGGGAAGAGACCCAGTACTTC

J gene: TRBJ2-2
clone size: .
D gene: .
V gene: TRBV6-1
CDR3 protein: CASSEFAGELFF
CDR3 DNA: TGTGCCAGCAGTGAATTCGCCGGGGAGCTGTTTTTT

J gene: TRBJ1-2
clone size: .
D gene: TRBD1
V gene: TRBV6-5
CDR3 protein: CASSFGQAYGYTF
CDR3 DNA: TGTGCCAGCAGTTTCGGACAGGCCTATGGCTACACCTTC

J gene: TRBJ1-2
clone size: .
D gene: TRBD1
V gene: TRBV19
CDR3 protein: CASSPRTGGYGYTF
CDR3 DNA: TGTGCCAGTAGTCCCCGGACAGGGGGCTATGGCTACACCTTC

J gene: TRBJ2-7
clone size: once
D gene: TRBD1
V gene: TRBV7-2
CDR3 protein: CASSRNRGYEQYF
CDR3 DNA: TGTGCCAGCAGCCGTAACAGGGGTTACGAGCAGTACTTC

J gene: TRBJ2-1
clone size: .
D gene: TRBD1
V gene: TRBV11-2
CDR3 protein: CASSPAGTVNEQFF
CDR3 DNA: TGTGCCAGCAGCCCCGCCGGGACAGTCAATGAGCAGTTCTTC

J gene: TRBJ2-7
clone size: .
D gene: TRBD1
V gene: TRBV28
CDR3 protein: CASSLFGDRSSYEQYF
CDR3 DNA: TGTGCCAGCAGTCTCTTCGGGGACAGGAGCTCCTACGAGCAGTACTTC

J gene: TRBJ2-6
clone size: .
D gene: .
V gene: TRBV7-8
CDR3 protein: CASSLFATAGANVLTF
CDR3 DNA: TGTGCCAGCAGCTTATTTGCCACGGCTGGGGCCAACGTCCTGACTTTC

J gene: TRBJ2-2
clone size: .
D gene: .
V gene: TRBV6-1
CDR3 protein: CASSWTGNTGELFF
CDR3 DNA: TGTGCCAGCAGTTGGACTGGCAACACCGGGGAGCTGTTTTTT

J gene: TRBJ2-1
clone size: once
D gene: .
V gene: TRBV4-3
CDR3 protein: CASSQISEQFF
CDR3 DNA: TGCGCCAGCAGCCAAATTAGCGAGCAGTTCTTC

J gene: TRBJ1-4
clone size: .
D gene: .
V gene: TRBV19
CDR3 protein: CASSSQGLNENLFF
CDR3 DNA: TGTGCCAGTAGTTCACAGGGCCTTAATGAAAACCTGTTTTTT

J gene: TRBJ2-3
clone size: .
D gene: TRBD2
V gene: TRBV7-9
CDR3 protein: CASSLKREGLDTQYF
CDR3 DNA: TGTGCCAGCAGCTTAAAGCGGGAGGGTCTAGATACGCAGTATTTT

J gene: TRBJ2-5
clone size: .
D gene: TRBD2
V gene: TRBV5-4
CDR3 protein: CASSRGGREQETQYF
CDR3 DNA: TGTGCCAGCAGCCGGGGGGGTCGGGAGCAAGAGACCCAGTACTTC

J gene: TRBJ2-1
clone size: .
D gene: .
V gene: TRBV5-1
CDR3 protein: CASSLGPPAEEQFF
CDR3 DNA: TGCGCCAGCAGCTTGGGACCCCCAGCGGAAGAGCAGTTCTTC

J gene: TRBJ2-1
clone size: .
D gene: .
V gene: TRBV6-5
CDR3 protein: CASRRVGEQFF
CDR3 DNA: TGTGCCAGCAGGCGAGTCGGTGAGCAGTTCTTC

J gene: TRBJ1-1
clone size: .
D gene: .
V gene: TRBV28
CDR3 protein: CASSFYSMNTEAFF
CDR3 DNA: TGTGCCAGCAGTTTTTACAGTATGAACACTGAAGCTTTCTTT

J gene: TRBJ2-5
clone size: .
D gene: .
V gene: TRBV10-3
CDR3 protein: CAISRGETQYF
CDR3 DNA: TGTGCCATCAGCAGAGGAGAGACCCAGTACTTC

J gene: TRBJ1-5
clone size: .
D gene: TRBD1
V gene: TRBV29-1
CDR3 protein: CSVGQGSRQPQHF
CDR3 DNA: TGCAGCGTTGGACAGGGTAGCAGACAGCCCCAGCATTTT

J gene: TRBJ2-7
clone size: .
D gene: .
V gene: TRBV6-5
CDR3 protein: CASSYSSGMALQQYF
CDR3 DNA: TGTGCCAGCAGTTACTCGTCAGGCATGGCCCTCCAGCAGTACTTC

J gene: TRBJ1-2
clone size: .
D gene: .
V gene: TRBV9
CDR3 protein: CASSVGPGNYGYTF
CDR3 DNA: TGTGCCAGCAGCGTAGGGCCAGGGAACTATGGCTACACCTTC

J gene: TRBJ1-2
clone size: .
D gene: TRBD1
V gene: TRBV2
CDR3 protein: CASSPGQGASYGYTF
CDR3 DNA: TGTGCCAGCAGTCCCGGACAGGGGGCCAGCTATGGCTACACCTTC

J gene: TRBJ2-5
clone size: .
D gene: .
V gene: TRBV28
CDR3 protein: CASSSIAPGGPNQETQYF
CDR3 DNA: TGTGCCAGCAGTTCTATAGCGCCCGGGGGGCCTAACCAAGAGACCCAGTACTTC

J gene: TRBJ2-5
clone size: .
D gene: TRBD2
V gene: TRBV11-2
CDR3 protein: CASSLIIQAAGGGKTQYF
CDR3 DNA: TGTGCCAGCAGCTTAATCATCCAAGCGGCTGGGGGGGGAAAGACCCAGTACTTC

J gene: TRBJ2-7
clone size: .
D gene: TRBD2
V gene: TRBV11-2
CDR3 protein: CASSLNTGGGRYEQYF
CDR3 DNA: TGTGCCAGCAGCTTAAATACCGGCGGGGGGCGTTACGAGCAGTACTTC

J gene: TRBJ2-6
clone size: .
D gene: .
V gene: TRBV7-6
CDR3 protein: CASTQTGSSGANGLTF
CDR3 DNA: TGTGCCAGCACCCAGACCGGGAGCTCTGGGGCCAACGGCCTGACTTTC

J gene: TRBJ1-5
clone size: .
D gene: TRBD1
V gene: TRBV7-2
CDR3 protein: CASSPFRDRGNQPQHF
CDR3 DNA: TGTGCCAGCAGCCCCTTCCGAGACAGGGGCAATCAGCCCCAGCATTTT

J gene: TRBJ2-1
clone size: .
D gene: .
V gene: TRBV11-2
CDR3 protein: CASSLDRGTYNEQFF
CDR3 DNA: TGTGCCAGCAGCTTAGACCGGGGGACCTACAATGAGCAGTTCTTC

J gene: TRBJ2-1
clone size: .
D gene: .
V gene: TRBV10-3
CDR3 protein: CAIRAGVGTYNEQFF
CDR3 DNA: TGTGCCATCAGGGCCGGGGTCGGGACCTACAATGAGCAGTTCTTC

J gene: TRBJ2-5
clone size: .
D gene: .
V gene: TRBV7-3
CDR3 protein: CASSRTVQETQYF
CDR3 DNA: TGTGCCAGCAGCCGTACAGTGCAAGAGACCCAGTACTTC

J gene: TRBJ2-7
clone size: .
D gene: TRBD2
V gene: TRBV28
CDR3 protein: CASSPPGTTSYEQYF
CDR3 DNA: TGTGCCAGCAGTCCGCCCGGGACTACCTCCTACGAGCAGTACTTC

J gene: TRBJ2-1
clone size: .
D gene: TRBD2
V gene: TRBV5-4
CDR3 protein: CASSSNSGSDYNEQFF
CDR3 DNA: TGTGCCAGCAGCTCCAATAGCGGGAGCGATTACAATGAGCAGTTCTTC

J gene: TRBJ2-1
clone size: .
D gene: .
V gene: TRBV4-1
CDR3 protein: CASSPEAGVSYNEQFF
CDR3 DNA: TGCGCCAGCAGCCCCGAGGCAGGGGTTTCCTACAATGAGCAGTTCTTC

J gene: TRBJ2-3
clone size: .
D gene: TRBD1
V gene: TRBV5-6
CDR3 protein: CASSYRLQGETQYF
CDR3 DNA: TGTGCCAGCAGTTATAGGCTACAGGGGGAAACGCAGTATTTT

J gene: TRBJ2-1
clone size: .
D gene: TRBD1
V gene: TRBV15
CDR3 protein: CATSRVRDRAEQFF
CDR3 DNA: TGTGCCACCAGCAGAGTACGGGACAGGGCGGAGCAGTTCTTC

J gene: TRBJ2-3
clone size: .
D gene: .
V gene: TRBV14
CDR3 protein: CASSQGATSTDTQYF
CDR3 DNA: TGTGCCAGCAGCCAGGGGGCCACTAGCACAGATACGCAGTATTTT

J gene: TRBJ1-1
clone size: .
D gene: .
V gene: TRBV5-1
CDR3 protein: CASSLGPAAMNTEAFF
CDR3 DNA: TGCGCCAGCAGCCTGGGTCCGGCGGCCATGAACACTGAAGCTTTCTTT

J gene: TRBJ2-1
clone size: .
D gene: .
V gene: TRBV7-2
CDR3 protein: CASSDRVAVNEQFF
CDR3 DNA: TGTGCCAGCAGCGATAGAGTAGCAGTCAATGAGCAGTTCTTC

J gene: TRBJ2-4
clone size: .
D gene: TRBD1
V gene: TRBV19
CDR3 protein: CASSFTGGRDIQYF
CDR3 DNA: TGTGCCAGTAGCTTCACAGGGGGAAGGGACATTCAGTACTTC

J gene: TRBJ1-1
clone size: .
D gene: TRBD1
V gene: TRBV9
CDR3 protein: CASSGGQGGQAFF
CDR3 DNA: TGTGCCAGCAGCGGGGGACAGGGGGGACAAGCTTTCTTT

J gene: TRBJ2-7
clone size: .
D gene: TRBD2
V gene: TRBV4-3
CDR3 protein: CASSQDGTIGSSYEQYF
CDR3 DNA: TGCGCCAGCAGCCAGGATGGGACTATCGGAAGCTCCTACGAGCAGTACTTC

J gene: TRBJ1-2
clone size: .
D gene: TRBD1
V gene: TRBV10-3
CDR3 protein: CAISDLDRGRGYTF
CDR3 DNA: TGTGCCATCAGTGATCTCGACAGGGGCCGGGGCTACACCTTC

J gene: TRBJ2-2
clone size: .
D gene: TRBD1
V gene: TRBV2
CDR3 protein: CASTRQGKPRELFF
CDR3 DNA: TGTGCCAGCACACGACAGGGAAAACCACGGGAGCTGTTTTTT

J gene: TRBJ2-3
clone size: once
D gene: .
V gene: TRBV27
CDR3 protein: CASSFAGPDTQYF
CDR3 DNA: TGTGCCAGCAGTTTCGCAGGGCCAGATACGCAGTATTTT

J gene: TRBJ2-7
clone size: .
D gene: .
V gene: TRBV29-1
CDR3 protein: CSVGHSLSEQYF
CDR3 DNA: TGCAGCGTGGGGCATAGTCTCAGCGAGCAGTACTTC

J gene: TRBJ2-2
clone size: .
D gene: TRBD2
V gene: TRBV7-3
CDR3 protein: CASSSRGSGLDGGELFF
CDR3 DNA: TGTGCCAGCAGCTCCAGAGGTAGCGGACTAGATGGCGGGGAGCTGTTTTTT